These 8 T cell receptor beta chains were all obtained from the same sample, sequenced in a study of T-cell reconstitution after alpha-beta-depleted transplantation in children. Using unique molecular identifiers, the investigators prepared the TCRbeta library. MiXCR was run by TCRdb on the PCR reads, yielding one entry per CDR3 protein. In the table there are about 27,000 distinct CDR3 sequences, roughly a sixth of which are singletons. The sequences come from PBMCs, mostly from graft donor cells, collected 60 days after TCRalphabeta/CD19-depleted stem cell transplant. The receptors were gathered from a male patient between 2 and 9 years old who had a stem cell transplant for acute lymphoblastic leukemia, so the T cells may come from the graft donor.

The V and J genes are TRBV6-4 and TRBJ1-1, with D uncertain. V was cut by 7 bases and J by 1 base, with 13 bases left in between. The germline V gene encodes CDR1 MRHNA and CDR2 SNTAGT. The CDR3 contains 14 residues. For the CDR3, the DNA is TGTGCCAGCAAGACAACGGGCAGGAACACTGAAGCTTTCTTT. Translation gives CASKTTGRNTEAFF.

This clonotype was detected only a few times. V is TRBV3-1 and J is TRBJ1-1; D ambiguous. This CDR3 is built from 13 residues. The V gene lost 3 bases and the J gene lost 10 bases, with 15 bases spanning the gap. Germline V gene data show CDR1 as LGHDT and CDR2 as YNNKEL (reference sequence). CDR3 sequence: CASSQRETAVAFF. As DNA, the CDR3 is TGTGCCAGCAGCCAGAGGGAGACGGCGGTAGCTTTCTTT. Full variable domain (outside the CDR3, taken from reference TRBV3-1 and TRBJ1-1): DTAVSQTPKYLVTQMGNDKSIKCEQNLGHDTMYWYKQDSKKFLKIMFSYNNKELIINETVPNRFSPKSPDKAHLNLHINSLELGDSAVYFCASSQRETAVAFFGQGTRLTVV.

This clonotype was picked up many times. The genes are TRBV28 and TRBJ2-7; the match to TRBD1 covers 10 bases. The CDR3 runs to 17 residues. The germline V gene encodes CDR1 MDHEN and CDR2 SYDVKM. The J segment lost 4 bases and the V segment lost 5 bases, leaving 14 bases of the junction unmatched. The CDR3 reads CASSPTAPGQGRYEQYF. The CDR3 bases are TGTGCCAGCAGTCCAACAGCTCCGGGACAGGGGAGGTACGAGCAGTACTTC.

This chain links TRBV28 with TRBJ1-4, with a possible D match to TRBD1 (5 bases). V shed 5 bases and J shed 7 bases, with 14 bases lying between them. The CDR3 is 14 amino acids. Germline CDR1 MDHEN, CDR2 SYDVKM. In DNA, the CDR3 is TGTGCCAGCAGTCTCGGACAAGACCCTGAAAAACTGTTTTTT. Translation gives CASSLGQDPEKLFF. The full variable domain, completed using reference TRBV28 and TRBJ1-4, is DVKVTQSSRYLVKRTGEKVFLECVQDMDHENMFWYRQDPGLGLRLIYFSYDVKMKEKGDIPEGYSVSREKKERFSLILESASTNQTSMYLCASSLGQDPEKLFFGSGTQLSVL.

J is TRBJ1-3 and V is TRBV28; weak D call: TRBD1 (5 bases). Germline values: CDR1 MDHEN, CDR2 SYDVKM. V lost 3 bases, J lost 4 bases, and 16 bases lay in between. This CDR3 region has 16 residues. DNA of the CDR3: TGTGCCAGCAGTTTCCGGTTGGGGACGGTAGGAAACACCATATATTTT. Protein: CASSFRLGTVGNTIYF.

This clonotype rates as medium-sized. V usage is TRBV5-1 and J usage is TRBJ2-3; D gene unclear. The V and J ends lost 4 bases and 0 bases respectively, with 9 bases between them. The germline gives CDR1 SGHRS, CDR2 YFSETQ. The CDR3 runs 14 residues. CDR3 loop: CASSTEPSTDTQYF. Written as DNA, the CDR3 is TGCGCCAGCAGCACTGAGCCTAGCACAGATACGCAGTATTTT.

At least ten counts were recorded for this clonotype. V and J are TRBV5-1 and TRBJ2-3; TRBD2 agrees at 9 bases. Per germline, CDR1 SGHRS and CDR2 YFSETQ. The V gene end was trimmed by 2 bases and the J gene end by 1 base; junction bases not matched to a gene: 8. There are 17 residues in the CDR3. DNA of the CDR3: TGCGCCAGCAGCTTAACCTTATTAGCGGGGGGCACAGATACGCAGTATTTT. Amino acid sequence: CASSLTLLAGGTDTQYF.

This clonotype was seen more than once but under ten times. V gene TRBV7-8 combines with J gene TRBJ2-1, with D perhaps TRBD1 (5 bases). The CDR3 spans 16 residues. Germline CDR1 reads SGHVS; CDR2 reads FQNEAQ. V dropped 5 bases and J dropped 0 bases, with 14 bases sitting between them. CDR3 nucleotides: TGTGCCAGCAGCCGATGGACACTCAACTCCTACAATGAGCAGTTCTTC. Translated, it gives CASSRWTLNSYNEQFF.